The rows below give T cell receptor beta chains drawn from one sample of a study of beta chain features in type 1 diabetes. Some clones are missing from TCRdb's copy, which holds only in-frame ones; the method was immunoSEQ multiplex PCR. The sample consists of about 450,000 clones, over 10% of them appearing once. Specimen: naive CD4+ T cells from blood. The receptor source for this set is a woman under 30 in good health. The CDR3 runs from the conserved cysteine through the conserved F or W. A D gene is named only where the DNA matches it firmly. Rows may omit the clone size; those that give it use once, few, many or a size class.

size	D	V	J	DNA	CDR3
-	-	TRBV29-1	TRBJ2-3	TGCAGCGTTGAGGGTTACGAATCGAGCACAGATACGCAGTATTTT	CSVEGYESSTDTQYF
-	-	TRBV2	TRBJ2-4	TGTGCCAGCAGAGAAACAATAGCCAAAAACATTCAGTACTTC	CASRETIAKNIQYF
few	TRBD1	TRBV7-9	TRBJ2-7	TGTGCCAGCAGCTACCGACAGGGAGCGGACGAGCAGTACTTC	CASSYRQGADEQYF
-	TRBD1	TRBV5-1	TRBJ2-1	TGCGCCAGCCTGGAACAGGGGGTCACAGGTGAGCAGTTCTTC	CASLEQGVTGEQFF
-	TRBD1	TRBV5-1	TRBJ2-5	TGCGCCAGCAGCTCCCCTGGACAGGGGGCTGGGGAGACCCAGTACTTC	CASSSPGQGAGETQYF
-	-	TRBV7-2	TRBJ2-5	TGTGCCAGCAGCTCCGCGGAGACCCAGTACTTC	CASSSAETQYF
-	-	TRBV13	TRBJ1-1	TGTGCCAGCAGCGATTATAGATGGGGGCCGGGAATGAACACTGAAGCTTTCTTT	CASSDYRWGPGMNTEAFF
-	-	TRBV19	TRBJ2-6	TGTGCCAGTAGAAGCCCGAACGGGATCTCTGGGGCCAACGTCCTGACTTTC	CASRSPNGISGANVLTF
few	-	TRBV7-9	TRBJ2-3	TGTGCCAGCAGCTTACTCCGGGCCCCACGCCCGGGGGATACGCAGTATTTT	CASSLLRAPRPGDTQYF
-	TRBD2	TRBV18	TRBJ2-1	TGTGCCAGCTCACCATTCCCTAGCGGGGGGTACAATGAGCAGTTCTTC	CASSPFPSGGYNEQFF
-	-	TRBV7-7	TRBJ2-3	TGTGCCAGCAGCTCTGCCCCTAGCACAGATACGCAGTATTTT	CASSSAPSTDTQYF
-	-	TRBV7-2	TRBJ1-5	TGTGCCAGCAGCTTAGTCGGCAACCGGCCCCAGCATTTT	CASSLVGNRPQHF